The clone carrying this T cell receptor (beta chain) was recorded once. This record belongs to a study of cytomegalovirus exposure and HLA in healthy donors. PCR used 60 Vbeta primers and 13 Jbeta primers. Assay used: immunoSEQ multiplex PCR; TCRdb lists only in-frame clones, some missing. The profile shows under 200,000 clones, approximately 78% of them singletons. The sequence was obtained from a girl aged 2-15 years in good health and CMV-seropositive. The sequenced sample consisted of PBMCs.

The CDR3 DNA is TGTGCCAGCAGCTTACAGGGGCGCCGCGGTCAGCCCCAGCATTTT. The encoded protein is CASSLQGRRGQPQHF. The chain couples TRBV7-6 to TRBJ1-5, with D tentatively TRBD1 (6 bases). The CDR3 is made up of 15 amino acids. V lost 2 bases and J lost 6, with 14 bases in between. In germline, CDR1 is SGHVS, CDR2 FNYEAQ.